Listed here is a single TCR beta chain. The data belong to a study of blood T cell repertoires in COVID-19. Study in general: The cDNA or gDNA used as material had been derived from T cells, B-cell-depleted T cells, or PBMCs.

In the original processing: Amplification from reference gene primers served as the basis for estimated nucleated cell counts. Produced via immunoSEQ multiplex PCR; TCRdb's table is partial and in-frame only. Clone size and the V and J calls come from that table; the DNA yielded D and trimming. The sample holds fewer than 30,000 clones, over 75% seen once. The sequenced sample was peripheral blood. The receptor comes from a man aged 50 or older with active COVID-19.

The CDR3 here is CASSIKGVNTEAFF. Here the CDR3 DNA reads TGTGCCAGTAGTATCAAGGGGGTAAACACTGAAGCTTTCTTT. J is TRBJ1-1 and V is TRBV19; D is possibly TRBD1 (6 bases). Deletions cut 3 bases from V and 2 bases from J, with 10 bases between. CDR1 is LNHDA, CDR2 SQIVND, per germline (reference sequence). This CDR3 spans 14 amino acids.